These 11 T cell receptor beta chains originate from one sample sequenced in a study of T-cell reconstitution after alpha-beta-depleted transplantation in children. Molecular barcoding with unique molecular identifiers was used for the TCRbeta library. TCRdb re-called the PCR reads with MiXCR, one entry per CDR3 protein. The repertoire includes 200,000 to 250,000 distinct CDR3 sequences, roughly 6.6% of them detected once, and 5.5% sits in the top ten. The sample here was PBMCs, taken before TCRalphabeta/CD19-depleted stem cell transplant. The source of these receptors is a boy aged 2 to 9 with acute lymphoblastic leukemia, due to receive a stem cell transplant.

This clonotype was observed many times. This chain connects TRBV7-9 to TRBJ2-1; D is undetermined. Germline V gene lookup returns CDR1 SEHNR and CDR2 FQNEAQ (reference sequence). Trimming stripped 3 bases from V and 5 bases from J, with 11 bases between. The CDR3 sequence is 14 residues long. The CDR3 sequence is CASSFTEPHNEQFF. DNA for the CDR3: TGTGCCAGCAGCTTTACCGAACCCCACAATGAGCAGTTCTTC.

This clonotype was seen more than once but under ten times. The rearrangement links TRBV7-2 to TRBJ2-3; no definite D call. Per germline, CDR1 SGHTA and CDR2 FQGNSA. CDR3 size: 15 residues. Trimming shortened V by 0 bases and J by 0 bases, and 7 bases separated the two germline ends. CDR3 loop: CASSLALQSTDTQYF. The CDR3 region has the DNA TGTGCCAGCAGCTTAGCACTCCAAAGCACAGATACGCAGTATTTT.

This rearrangement joins TRBV19 to TRBJ2-2, with D possibly called TRBD1 or TRBD2 (5 bases each). V shed 3 bases and J shed 3 bases, with 17 bases lying between them. The CDR3 consists of 17 residues. Germline CDR1 and CDR2: LNHDA and SQIVND (reference sequence). The CDR3, as DNA: TGTGCCAGTAGTATTTGGAGGATACAGGCGGACACCGGGGAGCTGTTTTTT. Translated, it gives CASSIWRIQADTGELFF.

This clonotype was picked up many times. This sequence joins TRBV12-3 or TRBV12-4 and TRBJ1-1; D uncertain. This CDR3 comprises 15 residues. Trimming took 6 bases from V and 1 from J, leaving 15 bases between them. CDR3 DNA: TGTGCCAGCAGCCTAGGGTGGAGCGGGAACACTGAAGCTTTCTTT. Encoded protein: CASSLGWSGNTEAFF.

This clonotype occurred many times. The chain links TRBV12-3 or TRBV12-4 to TRBJ2-5; D possibly corresponds to TRBD2 (6 bases). The length of the CDR3 is 14 residues. V lost 8 bases and J lost 3, with 16 bases in between. The CDR3 loop reads CASRPYGGEETQYF. The CDR3 DNA reads TGTGCCAGCCGCCCCTATGGAGGGGAAGAGACCCAGTACTTC.

The V gene is TRBV5-5, the J gene TRBJ2-2, with unresolved D. Germline CDR1 SGHKS, CDR2 YYEKEE (reference sequence). V lost 0 bases and J lost 1, with 10 bases in between. The CDR3 sequence is 16 residues long. The CDR3 loop is CASSLGPRENTGELFF. The CDR3 nucleotides are TGTGCCAGCAGCTTGGGTCCCAGAGAGAACACCGGGGAGCTGTTTTTT.

This clonotype was observed many times. The chain has TRBV4-1 and TRBJ1-1; 9 bases align to TRBD1. The CDR3 spans 14 residues. Per germline, CDR1 MGHRA and CDR2 YSYEKL. V trimming: 3 bases; J trimming: 4 bases; junction bases outside the gene matches: 3. In DNA, the CDR3 is TGCGCCAGCAGCCAGGACAGGGGTAGCACTGAAGCTTTCTTT. Translated, it gives CASSQDRGSTEAFF.

This clonotype was counted only a few times. The J gene is TRBJ2-7, the V gene TRBV9, with 7 bases fitting TRBD2. The V and J ends lost 3 bases and 7 bases, in that order; junction bases with no gene match: 7. The CDR3 length is 13 residues. Germline loops: CDR1 SGDLS, CDR2 YYNGEE. The CDR3 DNA follows: TGTGCCAGCAGCGCGGGGACTATCCGGGAGCAGTACTTC. Its translation is CASSAGTIREQYF.

This clonotype was observed a few times. The J gene is TRBJ2-5, the V gene TRBV27, with 7 nucleotides matching TRBD2. This CDR3 has 14 amino acids. Looked up from germline, CDR1 is MNHEY and CDR2 is SMNVEV (reference sequence). V shed 8 bases, J shed 2 bases, and the junction held 8 bases outside the gene matches. For the CDR3, the DNA is TGTGCCAGCCACAACGCGGGAGATCAAGAGACCCAGTACTTC. This codes for CASHNAGDQETQYF.

The chain couples TRBV20-1 to TRBJ2-7, with TRBD1 matching over 9 bases. The CDR3 runs to 15 residues. CDR1 and CDR2 (germline): DFQATT, SNEGSKA (reference sequence). J lost 3 bases, V lost 5 bases, and 11 bases had no gene match. The CDR3 protein is CSAPRGTGTVYEQYF. Here the CDR3 DNA reads TGCAGTGCTCCGCGAGGGACAGGGACAGTCTACGAGCAGTACTTC.

There are many counts of this clonotype. This rearrangement joins TRBV19 to TRBJ2-1; the D gene is possibly TRBD1 (6 bases). The CDR3 runs to 14 residues. V was pared by 9 bases and J by 0 bases, with 12 bases between. Per the germline V gene, CDR1 is LNHDA and CDR2 is SQIVND (reference sequence). DNA of the CDR3: TGTGCCAGCCTAGACAGGTACTCCTACAATGAGCAGTTCTTC. Translated, it gives CASLDRYSYNEQFF.